One sample yielded the 22 T cell receptor beta chains listed below, sequenced in a study of blood T cell repertoires in COVID-19 (dated by TCRdb to 2018 to 2021). Libraries were built with the immunoSEQ multiplex PCR assay. Not all clones reach the TCRdb copy of this immuneACCESS table, which keeps in-frame sequences only. Checked studies attribute under half of the gap to unresolved V genes and leave the rest unexplained. The sample table holds fewer than 250,000 clones, of which 80% to 90% were seen once. In total, the top ten clones hold roughly 2.9% of the sample. Sequencing was done on a sample of peripheral blood. All receptors come from a man aged 50 to 60 with active or convalescent COVID-19.

The chain links TRBV18 to TRBJ1-1; 9 bases align to TRBD1. Germline assignment: CDR1 KGHSH and CDR2 LQKENI. Trimming cost V 3 bases and J 3 bases; bases outside gene matches: 5. This CDR3 is built from 15 residues. This CDR3 is CASSPRTGEDTEAFF. CDR3 in DNA: TGTGCCAGCTCACCTCGGACAGGGGAGGACACTGAAGCTTTCTTT.

The genes are TRBV27 and TRBJ2-1, with 9 bases aligning to TRBD1. The CDR3 consists of 14 residues. CDR1 and CDR2 from the germline V gene are MNHEY and SMNVEV (reference sequence). The ends lost 8 bases at V and 7 bases at J; junction bases unmatched: 9. The CDR3: CASQAGTGRNEQFF. Here the CDR3 DNA reads TGTGCCAGCCAGGCCGGGACAGGGAGGAATGAGCAGTTCTTC.

The chain couples TRBV28 to TRBJ1-3; 7 nucleotides line up with TRBD1. J gave up 4 bases and V 6 bases, and 6 bases lay outside the gene matches. This CDR3 region has 14 residues. CDR1 MDHEN and CDR2 SYDVKM come from the germline V gene. In DNA form, the CDR3 reads TGTGCCAGCAGACAGGGGATTGGAGGAAACACCATATATTTT. Translated: CASRQGIGGNTIYF.

V gene TRBV5-4 combines with J gene TRBJ2-1; the match to TRBD2 covers 7 bases. Germline trimming cut 10 bases from V and 7 bases from J; bases unmatched to any gene: 5. CDR3 size: 11 residues. Germline lookup yields CDR1 SGHNT and CDR2 YYREEE (reference sequence). The CDR3 bases are TGTGCCTTGGGGGGGTGGAATGAGCAGTTCTTC. Residues: CALGGWNEQFF.

This rearrangement joins TRBV11-2 to TRBJ2-2, with 7 bases matching TRBD1. The CDR3 has 17 residues. V lost 6 bases and J lost 9; bases outside the gene matches: 19. Germline CDR1 reads SGHAT; CDR2 reads FQNNGV. CDR3: CASRSQGKGRRERELFF. The CDR3 nucleotides read TGTGCCAGCAGGTCACAGGGGAAAGGGAGAAGGGAAAGGGAGCTGTTTTTT. The whole variable domain, filled in from reference TRBV11-2 and TRBJ2-2, reads EAGVAQSPRYKIIEKRQSVAFWCNPISGHATLYWYQQILGQGPKLLIQFQNNGVVDDSQLPKDRFSAERLKGVDSTLKIQPAKLEDSAVYLCASRSQGKGRRERELFFGEGSRLTVL.

The rearrangement links TRBV9 to TRBJ2-1; a possible D gene is TRBD2 (6 bases). V was cut by 7 bases and J by 5 bases, with 22 bases left in between. The CDR3 is made up of 16 amino acids. Germline V lookup: CDR1 SGDLS, CDR2 YYNGEE. Here the CDR3 DNA reads TGTGCCAGCCAAAAGGAGGTCGGAGGGGCAAACAATGAGCAGTTCTTC. Protein product: CASQKEVGGANNEQFF.

The chain combines TRBV5-1 with TRBJ2-1; D remains ambiguous. This CDR3 comprises 13 residues. V was cut by 0 bases and J by 7 bases, with 8 bases left in between. Germline V gene lookup returns CDR1 SGHRS and CDR2 YFSETQ. The chain's CDR3 is CASSLALSNEQFF. Written as DNA, the CDR3 is TGCGCCAGCAGCTTGGCCCTTAGTAATGAGCAGTTCTTC.

The gene calls are TRBV9 and TRBJ1-1; 7 bases align to TRBD1. Germline CDR1 and CDR2: SGDLS and YYNGEE. The V segment lost 0 bases and the J segment 3 bases; nucleotides outside the gene matches: 8. The length of the CDR3 is 16 residues. The CDR3 bases are TGTGCCAGCAGCGTAGGCAGGGGGAACGGGGACACTGAAGCTTTCTTT. Its translation: CASSVGRGNGDTEAFF.

The rearrangement links TRBV11-2 to TRBJ2-3; 9 bases fit TRBD2. CDR1 is SGHAT and CDR2 is FQNNGV in the germline V gene. V shed 7 bases, J shed 5 bases, and the junction held 10 bases outside the gene matches. This CDR3 has 15 residues. DNA of the CDR3: TGTGCCAGCACCCCTGGCGGGGGGGCCCTAGATACGCAGTATTTT. Its protein is CASTPGGGALDTQYF.

This clone was seen just once. The rearrangement joins TRBV7-2 to TRBJ1-6; D is unresolved. This CDR3 is 16 amino acids long. In germline, CDR1 is SGHTA, CDR2 FQGNSA. Trimming pared 5 bases from V and 10 bases from J, leaving 21 bases between. The CDR3: CASSPLTAGLKSPLHF. The DNA for the CDR3 is TGTGCCAGCAGCCCCCTCACGGCAGGCCTCAAGTCACCCCTCCACTTT.

The gene calls are TRBV27 and TRBJ1-3; 9 nucleotides match TRBD1. This CDR3 contains 17 residues. Germline V gives CDR1 MNHEY, CDR2 SMNVEV (reference sequence). The J segment lost 4 bases and the V segment lost 4 bases, leaving 11 bases of the junction unmatched. In nucleotides, the CDR3 is TGTGCCAGCAGTTCTCGGGGACAGGGATTGAGGGGAAACACCATATATTTT. Its translation is CASSSRGQGLRGNTIYF.

The CDR3, as DNA: TGTGCCAGCCGCGTGACAGACTATAATTCACCCCTCCACTTT. It encodes CASRVTDYNSPLHF. The V gene is TRBV6-5, the J gene TRBJ1-6, with D possibly being TRBD1 (5 bases). Trimming cost V 8 bases and J 3 bases, with 11 bases left between them. Germline CDR1 MNHEY, CDR2 SVGAGI. The CDR3 sequence is 14 residues long.

The DNA of the CDR3 is TGTGCCAGCAGCTCTACAGGGGGTAGCTCCTACGAGCAGTACTTC. This codes for CASSSTGGSSYEQYF. The V call is TRBV11-1, the J call TRBJ2-7; 8 bases map to TRBD1. V was pared by 4 bases and J by 0 bases, with 5 bases of the junction left unmatched. The CDR3 has 15 amino acids. Germline V gene lookup returns CDR1 SGHAT and CDR2 FQDESV (reference sequence).

J is TRBJ1-3 and V is TRBV28, with D maybe TRBD1 (6 bases). The length of the CDR3 is 15 residues. Germline CDR1 reads MDHEN; CDR2 reads SYDVKM. Trimming removed 4 bases at V and 4 bases at J, with 14 bases between. This CDR3 reads CASSSPGARGNTIYF. The CDR3 DNA reads as TGTGCCAGCAGTTCCCCAGGGGCGAGAGGAAACACCATATATTTT.

The chain uses TRBV19 and TRBJ1-3; TRBD1 might be the D (6 bases). Per germline, CDR1 LNHDA and CDR2 SQIVND (reference sequence). Trimming cost V 5 bases and J 1 base, with 15 bases left between them. CDR3 length equals 16 residues. CDR3 loop: CASSVQGPKSGNTIYF. Written as DNA, the CDR3 is TGTGCCAGTAGTGTACAGGGACCCAAGTCTGGAAACACCATATATTTT.

The chain joins TRBV7-6 to TRBJ1-2, with TRBD1 matching over 10 bases. V shed 5 bases, J shed 6 bases, and the junction held 6 bases outside the gene matches. This CDR3 has 14 amino acids. CDR1 is SGHVS, CDR2 FNYEAQ, per germline. CDR3 DNA: TGTGCCAGCAGCACAACCGGACAGGGGGATGGCTACACCTTC. It specifies CASSTTGQGDGYTF.

The V call is TRBV7-9, the J call TRBJ1-1; 9 bases map to TRBD1. This CDR3 spans 16 amino acids. Per germline, CDR1 SEHNR and CDR2 FQNEAQ (reference sequence). With 5 bases clipped from V and 0 bases from J, the junction kept 7 bases outside the gene matches. The CDR3 sequence is CASSSRQGGMNTEAFF. For the CDR3, the DNA is TGTGCCAGCAGCAGCCGACAGGGGGGGATGAACACTGAAGCTTTCTTT. The variable domain in full, completed from reference TRBV7-9 and TRBJ1-1, reads DTGVSQNPRHKITKRGQNVTFRCDPISEHNRLYWYRQTLGQGPEFLTYFQNEAQLEKSRLLSDRFSAERPKGSFSTLEIQRTEQGDSAMYLCASSSRQGGMNTEAFFGQGTRLTVV.

Comments on this clone: Other DNA sequences within the sample encode an identical CDR3. The chain recombines TRBV6-1 with TRBJ1-5; tentatively, D is TRBD1 (6 bases). Trimming removed 3 bases from V and 4 bases from J, with 7 bases in between. The CDR3 length is 13 residues. The germline V gene has CDR1 MNHNS and CDR2 SASEGT. The CDR3 sequence is CASSDRGNQPQHF. In DNA, the CDR3 is TGTGCCAGCAGTGACAGGGGAAATCAGCCCCAGCATTTT.

J is TRBJ1-5 and V is TRBV19, with D perhaps matching TRBD1 (5 bases). The CDR3 runs 15 residues. CDR1 and CDR2 from the germline V gene are LNHDA and SQIVND (reference sequence). The germline V and J ends were trimmed by 0 bases and 3 bases, with 9 bases remaining between them. In nucleotides, the CDR3 is TGTGCCAGTAGTATAGAAGGCAGGGTCAATCAGCCCCAGCATTTT. It is translated as CASSIEGRVNQPQHF.

V usage is TRBV6-2 or TRBV6-3 and J usage is TRBJ2-5; 9 bases fit TRBD1. V dropped 5 bases and J dropped 2; count of bases not matched to a gene: 9. Looked up from germline, CDR1 is MNHEY and CDR2 is SVGEGT. The CDR3 has 16 amino acids. The CDR3 sequence is CASSDGRDRAQETQYF. DNA of the CDR3: TGTGCCAGCAGTGATGGCCGGGACAGGGCGCAAGAGACCCAGTACTTC.

The chain carries TRBV28 and TRBJ2-7, with 7 bases matching TRBD1. This CDR3 is built from 12 residues. Per germline, CDR1 MDHEN and CDR2 SYDVKM. Trimming cost V 6 bases and J 3 bases; bases outside gene matches: 2. CDR3: CASSGQVYEQYF. The CDR3 DNA reads TGTGCCAGCAGCGGACAGGTCTACGAGCAGTACTTC.

The chain joins TRBV5-1 to TRBJ1-1, with 8 bases identical to TRBD1. Trimming at V came to 4 bases and at J to 1 base, leaving 6 bases not matched to a gene. Germline V gene lookup returns CDR1 SGHRS and CDR2 YFSETQ. This CDR3 contains 15 residues. The CDR3: CASSPRTGSNTEAFF. The CDR3, as DNA: TGCGCCAGCAGCCCCCGGACAGGGTCGAACACTGAAGCTTTCTTT. Full variable domain (outside the CDR3, taken from reference TRBV5-1 and TRBJ1-1): KAGVTQTPRYLIKTRGQQVTLSCSPISGHRSVSWYQQTPGQGLQFLFEYFSETQRNKGNFPGRFSGRQFSNSRSEMNVSTLELGDSALYLCASSPRTGSNTEAFFGQGTRLTVV.